This TCR beta chain was recovered during a study of T cells after yellow fever vaccination. The V end lost 0 bases, the J end lost 9 bases, and 11 bases lay between the germline ends. The CDR3 spans 13 residues. Per germline, CDR1 LGHNA and CDR2 YSLEER. In its sample, this clonotype was seen a few times. TCRdb re-derived calls from the 5' RACE reads in MiXCR, one entry per CDR3 protein. The table records some 560,000 distinct CDR3 sequences, about a sixth of them present only once. The chain joins TRBV4-3 to TRBJ1-1, with D possibly matching TRBD1 (6 bases). Specimen: PBMCs, collected roughly 5 days after the first yellow fever vaccination. This clonotype was obtained from a man aged 18-30 years who received the YFV17D yellow fever vaccine. The CDR3 nucleotides are TGCGCCAGCAGCCAAGATTCCGGGGGCCAAGCTTTCTTT. Its translation: CASSQDSGGQAFF.